This T cell receptor (beta chain) comes out of a study of T cell repertoires in cytomegalovirus infection. Study-wide background: Used in the study were CMV epitopes, some recently identified and HLA-C-restricted, others well-studied and HLA-B-restricted.

Study results and limitations: Across the ex vivo response, the dominant clonotypes were HLA-C-restricted CMV-specific TCR beta clonotypes. Accumulated public TCR beta family frequency recognized individuals carrying CMV together with the relevant HLA.

Points on this clonotype: Antigen specificity is unknown.

TCRdb analysed the reads with MiXCR anew, one entry per CDR3 protein. This sample has roughly 570,000 distinct CDR3 sequences, with about 40% found just once. Germline V gene data show CDR1 as MDHEN and CDR2 as SYDVKM. CDR3 length equals 14 residues. V was trimmed by 1 base and J by 7 bases, leaving 11 bases between them. V and J are TRBV28 and TRBJ1-5; TRBD1 might be the D (5 bases). The TCR originated in a human donor in good health (CMV status not recorded). Some clones in this sample may be carry-over from other donors' samples. The sequences come from cultured PBMCs, collected from culture after CMV antigen stimulation. The CDR3, as DNA: TGTGCCAGCAGTTTATTGGGGGGAGGACAGCCCCAGCATTTT. Translated, it gives CASSLLGGGQPQHF.